This TCR beta chain was recovered during a study of cytomegalovirus exposure and HLA in healthy donors. Overall study context: A subsequent analysis stated that the approximately 110 validation repertoires were run on the same platform as the approximately 610 first-cohort repertoires.

This clone was seen only once. Its antigen is unidentified. Study-level findings and limits: Among the CMV-associated chains, a few were confirmed in vitro as specific for CMV antigens.

V was shortened by 5 bases and J by 2 bases, with 12 bases between the two germline ends. Germline lookup yields CDR1 SEHNR and CDR2 FQNEAQ (reference sequence). CDR3 size: 15 residues. The method was immunoSEQ multiplex PCR; TCRdb's version includes in-frame clones alone and lacks a portion of them. The repertoire holds 250,000 to 400,000 clones, approximately 86% seen once, with roughly 0.88% in the top ten. Sequencing used PBMCs. The clonotype was recovered from a man aged 30 to 45 in good health and CMV-seronegative. The genes are TRBV7-9 and TRBJ1-4; the D gene is possibly TRBD1 (5 bases). The CDR3: CASSLVGLTNEKLFF. As DNA, the CDR3 is TGTGCCAGCAGCCTAGTGGGGCTGACTAATGAAAAACTGTTTTTT.